This note documents a single T cell receptor (beta chain) sequence. The sample holds a few counts of this clonotype. The antigen this receptor binds is unknown. Base-call qualities are not available, and no considerably larger clone is one nucleotide away. This sample was taken from a study of T cell repertoires in cytomegalovirus infection (dated by TCRdb to about 2019). The study in broad terms: Recently identified HLA-C-restricted CMV epitopes, whose presentation resists viral immunomodulation, were targeted by peptide stimulations together with well-studied HLA-B-restricted epitopes. Because public TCR beta signatures pointed to carriage of CMV infection together with the matching HLA type, the HLA type of each donor mattered for the analysis.

The CDR3 measures 13 amino acids from cysteine to phenylalanine. Only the CDR3 region is kept as DNA, spanning 39 bases read in frame from base 1. In the germline V gene (reference sequence), CDR1 corresponds to LNHDA and CDR2 to SQIVND. V lost 4 bases and J lost 5 bases; the stretch between them is 11 bases long. What the work shows at the level of the full study, not this receptor alone: The ex vivo response was dominated by HLA-C-restricted CMV-specific TCR beta clonotypes, and the single most frequent clonotype in two of eight donors was supplied by these HLA-C-restricted clonotypes. Carriers of CMV infection plus the relevant HLA type were discriminated by the cumulative frequency of public TCR beta family members in the study cohort and in an independent roughly 340-donor cohort.

The meaning of the sample's treatment or condition label: in vitro stimulation with specific CMV peptide epitopes to enrich CMV-specific T cells. TCRdb shows the sequencer as Illumina HiSeq 1500. TCRdb reworked the public reads: Q25 trimming with fastp, MiXCR clone assembly, productive beta chains retained. One record per CDR3 amino acid sequence lists the most common genes and DNA. This sample holds roughly 500,000 distinct CDR3 sequences; roughly a third were observed only once. The ten largest clones represent roughly 15% of the sample. Material: cultured PBMCs, obtained from culture after CMV antigen stimulation. The sequence is built from TRBV19 and TRBJ1-1, with no reliable assignment of the D segment. The TCR was taken from a human donor in good health (CMV status not recorded). Some clones in this sample may be carry-over from other donors' samples. The CDR3 is CASSTLRGTEAFF. The nucleotide sequence reads as follows: TGTGCCAGTAGTACGCTCAGAGGGACTGAAGCTTTCTTT.